The clone carrying this T cell receptor beta chain appeared a single time. The antigen is undetermined. These data originate in a study of cytomegalovirus exposure and HLA in healthy donors. Overall study context: In a later analysis, it was reported that the roughly 130 validation repertoires had been produced on the same platform as the roughly 700 repertoires belonging to the first cohort. General study results and limits: The study flagged 150 to 200 TCR beta chains as cytomegalovirus-associated. Rare TCR sequences dominated, though some public TCRs recurred in many donors.

Germline values: CDR1 MNHNS, CDR2 SASEGT. Trimming removed 1 base at V and 10 bases at J, with 7 bases between. The CDR3 has 11 residues. The approximately 120-subject validation cohort, separate from the 666-subject first cohort, included the donors. Method: immunoSEQ multiplex PCR; TCRdb's copy keeps in-frame clones and lacks some. The sample lists some 160,000 clones, roughly nine tenths occurring once. The sequence came from a man aged 18 to 29 in good health and CMV-seronegative. Input material: PBMCs. This chain uses TRBV6-1 with TRBJ1-1; unclear D gene. CDR3 residues: CASSEVPGAFF. The CDR3 coding sequence is TGTGCCAGCAGTGAAGTTCCAGGAGCTTTCTTT.